What follows describes a single T cell receptor (beta chain). Its specificity is unknown. Coverage ceases 3 residues before the CDR3 finishes, and the germline J gene fills in the end. CDR1 LNHDA and CDR2 SQIVND come from the germline V gene (reference sequence). V gave up 6 bases and J gave up 1 base; unmatched junction bases: 5. This CDR3 has 15 residues. Sequencing input was equivalent genomic DNA from CVID and controls. The protocol was immunoSEQ multiplex PCR, while the TCRdb copy is restricted to in-frame clones and leaves out a portion. This repertoire holds approximately 81,000 clones, and none appear only once. These data come from a study of T cell clonality in common variable immunodeficiency. Study-level results: CVID subjects showed higher TCRbeta clonality than healthy controls.

Each donor provided roughly 4.5 to 8 ml of heparinized whole blood. Sequences were obtained from peripheral blood mononuclear cells. This receptor was obtained from a person aged 18 to 75 in good health. The genes are TRBV19 and TRBJ2-2, with 7 bases that match TRBD2. Incomplete CDR3 DNA: TGTGCCAGTAGCAGCGGGATTCGGAACACCGGGGAG. Amino acid sequence: CASSSGIRNTGE. The complete CDR3 sequence is CASSSGIRNTGELFF.